This TCR beta chain was recovered during a study of blood T cell repertoires in COVID-19. Whole-study context: Acute-phase and convalescent COVID-19 samples originated in the United States, Italy and Spain. From T cells, B-cell-depleted T cells, or PBMCs came the material, which was cDNA or gDNA.

Original processing notes: From reference gene primer amplification, estimates of nucleated cell counts were derived. Libraries were prepared by immunoSEQ multiplex PCR; TCRdb keeps only in-frame clonotypes and omits some of them. D and trimming were read from the DNA, whereas the V and J calls and clone size are those reported in that table. Altogether 200,000 to 250,000 clones are present, roughly 87% being singletons, with the ten largest covering roughly 2%. From germline, CDR1 is SEHNR and CDR2 FQNEAQ (reference sequence). The CDR3 contains 16 residues. Between the trimmed V and J ends, which lost 5 bases and 0 bases, there was a span of 11 bases.

Sequencing was done on a sample of peripheral blood. The chain recombines TRBV7-9 with TRBJ1-6; D uncertain. This clonotype was sampled from a man aged 40-55 years with active or convalescent COVID-19. The CDR3 DNA reads as TGTGCCAGCAGCGGCGGGTCGAGCTCCTATAATTCACCCCTCCACTTT. This sequence encodes CASSGGSSSYNSPLHF.